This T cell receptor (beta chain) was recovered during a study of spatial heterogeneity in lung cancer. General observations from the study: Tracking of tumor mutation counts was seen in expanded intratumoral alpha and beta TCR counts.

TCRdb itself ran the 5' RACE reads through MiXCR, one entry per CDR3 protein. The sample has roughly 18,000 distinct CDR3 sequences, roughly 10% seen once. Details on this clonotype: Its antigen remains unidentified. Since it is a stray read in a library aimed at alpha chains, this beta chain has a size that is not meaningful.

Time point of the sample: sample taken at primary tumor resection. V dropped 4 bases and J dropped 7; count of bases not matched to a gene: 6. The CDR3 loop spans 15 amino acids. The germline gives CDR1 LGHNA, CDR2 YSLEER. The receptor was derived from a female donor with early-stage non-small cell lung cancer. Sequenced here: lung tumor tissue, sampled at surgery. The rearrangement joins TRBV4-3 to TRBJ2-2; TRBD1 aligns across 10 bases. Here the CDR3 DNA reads TGCGCCAGCAGCCGGCGACAGGGGGCTCTCGGGGAGCTGTTTTTT. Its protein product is CASSRRQGALGELFF.